This T cell receptor (beta chain) appears in the sequencing data of a study of OX40 agonist ivuxolimab in advanced cancers. Germline trimming cut 5 bases from V and 0 bases from J; bases unmatched to any gene: 7. Germline CDR1 SNHLY, CDR2 FYNNEI. The CDR3 loop spans 17 amino acids. Profiling relied on immunoSEQ multiplex PCR, and the TCRdb table lists in-frame clones only, not all of them. The sample carries 65,000 to 95,000 clones, around 90% recorded once. Whole-study findings and limits: Antigen specificity remained undetermined for the expanded peripheral T cells.

This clone was seen only once. What it binds is not known. The chain links TRBV2 to TRBJ2-2; 9 positions agree with TRBD1. This specimen was CD4+ or CD8+ T cells sorted from blood, taken in a trial of the OX40 agonist ivuxolimab. The source of this sequence is an adult with an advanced solid tumor such as melanoma, head and neck, liver or kidney cancer. CDR3 sequence: CASSHGTGPPNTGELFF. The CDR3 nucleotides are TGTGCCAGCAGTCACGGGACAGGGCCCCCGAACACCGGGGAGCTGTTTTTT.